The 9 T cell receptor beta chains listed next were all sequenced from one sample in a study of blood T cells in healthy people across ages. Primers used in a second PCR of about 7 to 12 cycles were a sample-barcoded 5' primer and a J-beta primer mix. TCRdb passed the 5' RACE reads through MiXCR, listing each CDR3 protein once. The table records 1.5 million to 2 million distinct CDR3 sequences, around 35% of them present only once. The sample was blood. The receptors were gathered from a woman aged 25-40 years in good health.

This clonotype was picked up many times. The chain links TRBV4-1 to TRBJ2-7, with 7 positions matching TRBD2. The germline gives CDR1 MGHRA, CDR2 YSYEKL. V shed 4 bases, J shed 2 bases, and the junction held 5 bases outside the gene matches. This CDR3 has 14 residues. The CDR3 spells CASSLSGLAYEQYF. CDR3 in DNA: TGCGCCAGCAGCCTTAGCGGGTTGGCCTACGAGCAGTACTTC.

The chain uses TRBV4-1 and TRBJ2-7; D might be TRBD1 (6 bases). The V gene lost 0 bases and the J gene lost 3 bases, with 15 bases spanning the gap. CDR1 MGHRA and CDR2 YSYEKL come from the germline V gene. CDR3 length: 16 residues. This CDR3 is CASSQDSGRQDYEQYF. Written as DNA, the CDR3 is TGCGCCAGCAGCCAAGATTCGGGGAGACAGGACTACGAGCAGTACTTC.

The chain employs TRBV12-3 or TRBV12-4 and TRBJ2-1, with TRBD2 matching 7 bases. CDR3 size: 16 residues. The ends lost 5 bases at V and 3 bases at J; junction bases unmatched: 10. DNA for the CDR3: TGTGCCAGCAGTCCCGGGGGGTCGAGGGACTACAATGAGCAGTTCTTC. It translates to CASSPGGSRDYNEQFF.

With respect to this clonotype: Possible read error: a much larger clone is one base away. V and J are TRBV4-1 and TRBJ1-6, with D uncertain. The CDR3 covers 16 residues. Per the germline V gene, CDR1 is MGHRA and CDR2 is YSYEKL. The CDR3 nucleotides are TGCGCCGGCAGCCAAGTCGGGAGCTCCTATAATTCACCCCTCCACTTT. Its protein product is CAGSQVGSSYNSPLHF.

The V and J genes are TRBV6-1 and TRBJ1-1; D remains ambiguous. Trimming took 1 base from V and 8 from J, leaving 11 bases between them. From germline, CDR1 is MNHNS and CDR2 SASEGT. This CDR3 comprises 13 residues. CDR3 sequence reads: CASSEVTSTEAFF. CDR3 nucleotide sequence: TGTGCCAGCAGTGAAGTAACCAGCACCGAAGCTTTCTTT.

This clonotype came up a few times. The chain has TRBV10-3 and TRBJ2-5; D perhaps matches TRBD2 (5 bases). CDR1 and CDR2 (germline): ENHRY, SYGVKD. CDR3 length: 13 residues. Between the trimmed V and J ends, which lost 5 bases and 3 bases, there was a span of 10 bases. CDR3: CAISLRGEETQYF. CDR3 coding DNA: TGTGCCATCAGTTTACGGGGAGAAGAGACCCAGTACTTC.

The rearrangement uses TRBV20-1 and TRBJ1-2; 8 bases are shared with TRBD1. Germline-derived CDR1 and CDR2 are DFQATT and SNEGSKA (reference sequence). The J segment lost 4 bases and the V segment lost 2 bases, leaving 6 bases of the junction unmatched. The CDR3 loop spans 14 amino acids. Written as DNA, the CDR3 is TGCAGTGCTAGACCCGCAGGGGGCGGCTATGGCTACACCTTC. It codes for CSARPAGGGYGYTF.

Concerning this clonotype: At one boundary the junction diverges from the germline segment, which might be a read error. This sequence joins TRBV9 and TRBJ2-7; 13 bases are shared with TRBD2. The CDR3 sequence is 16 residues long. Germline V gene lookup returns CDR1 SGDLS and CDR2 YYNGEE. The CDR3: CAGSVDPLAGGREQYF. CDR3 sequence (DNA): TGTGCCGGCAGCGTAGATCCACTAGCGGGGGGGCGTGAGCAGTACTTC.

The chain carries TRBV30 and TRBJ1-1; D perhaps matches TRBD1 (5 bases). The CDR3 length is 14 residues. CDR1 and CDR2 (germline): GTSNPN, SVGIG (reference sequence). Trimming removed 0 bases from V and 1 base from J, with 9 bases in between. The CDR3 region has the DNA TGTGCCTGGAGTGTACGAAGGGGGAACACTGAAGCTTTCTTT. Its protein is CAWSVRRGNTEAFF.